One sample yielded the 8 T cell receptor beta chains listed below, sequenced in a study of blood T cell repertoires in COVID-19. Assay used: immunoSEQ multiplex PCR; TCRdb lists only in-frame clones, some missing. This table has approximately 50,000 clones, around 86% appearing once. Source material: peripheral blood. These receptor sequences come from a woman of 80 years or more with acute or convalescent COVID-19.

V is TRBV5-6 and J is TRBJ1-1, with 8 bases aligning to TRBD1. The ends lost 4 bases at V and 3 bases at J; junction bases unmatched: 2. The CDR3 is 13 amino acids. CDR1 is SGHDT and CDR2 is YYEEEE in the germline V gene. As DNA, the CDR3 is TGTGCCAGCAGCCAACAGGGGGACACTGAAGCTTTCTTT. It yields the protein CASSQQGDTEAFF.

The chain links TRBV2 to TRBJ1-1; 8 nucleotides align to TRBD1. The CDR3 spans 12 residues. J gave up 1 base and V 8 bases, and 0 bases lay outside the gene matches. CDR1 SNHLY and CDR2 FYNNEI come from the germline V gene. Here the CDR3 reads CASGTGNTEAFF. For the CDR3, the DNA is TGTGCCAGCGGGACAGGGAACACTGAAGCTTTCTTT.

The CDR3 protein is CASSEGGVGTGSSYEQYF. As DNA, the CDR3 is TGTGCCAGCAGTGAAGGGGGGGTTGGGACAGGGAGCTCCTACGAGCAGTACTTC. The chain recombines TRBV2 with TRBJ2-7; 9 positions agree with TRBD1. V shed 1 base, J shed 0 bases, and the junction held 10 bases outside the gene matches. This CDR3 region has 18 residues. Germline V gene data show CDR1 as SNHLY and CDR2 as FYNNEI.

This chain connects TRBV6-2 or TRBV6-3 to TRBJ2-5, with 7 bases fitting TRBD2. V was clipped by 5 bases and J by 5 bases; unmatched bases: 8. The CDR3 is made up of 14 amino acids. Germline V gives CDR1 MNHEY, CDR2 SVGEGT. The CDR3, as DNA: TGTGCCAGCAGTGATTGGAGCGGGGCGGAGACCCAGTACTTC. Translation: CASSDWSGAETQYF.

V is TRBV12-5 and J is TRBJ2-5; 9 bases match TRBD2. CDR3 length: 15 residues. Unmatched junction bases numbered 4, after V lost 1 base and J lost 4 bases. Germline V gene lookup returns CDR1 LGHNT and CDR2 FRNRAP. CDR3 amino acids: CASGLARLAAETQYF. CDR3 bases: TGTGCTAGTGGTTTGGCCAGACTAGCGGCAGAGACCCAGTACTTC.

The CDR3: CASSLGREQETQYF. CDR3 DNA: TGTGCCAGCAGCTTGGGCAGGGAACAAGAGACCCAGTACTTC. The J gene is TRBJ2-5, the V gene TRBV5-4; TRBD1 is a possible D gene (5 bases). The ends were cut back, 0 bases at V and 2 bases at J, with 8 bases in the middle. The CDR3 length is 14 residues. Germline V lookup: CDR1 SGHNT, CDR2 YYREEE (reference sequence).

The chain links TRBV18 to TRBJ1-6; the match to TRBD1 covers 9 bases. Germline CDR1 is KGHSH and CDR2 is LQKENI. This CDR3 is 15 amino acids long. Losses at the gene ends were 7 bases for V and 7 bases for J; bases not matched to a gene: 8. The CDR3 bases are TGTGCCAGCTGCCCTCGGGACAGGGCGAATTCACCCCTCCACTTT. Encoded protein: CASCPRDRANSPLHF.

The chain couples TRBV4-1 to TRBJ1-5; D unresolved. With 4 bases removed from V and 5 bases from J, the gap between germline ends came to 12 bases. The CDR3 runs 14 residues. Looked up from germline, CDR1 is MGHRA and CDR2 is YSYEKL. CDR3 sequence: CASSLGGKHQPQHF. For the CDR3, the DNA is TGCGCCAGCAGCCTCGGAGGGAAACATCAGCCCCAGCATTTT.